This TCR beta chain derives from a study of blood T cell repertoires in COVID-19. V was clipped by 6 bases and J by 2 bases; unmatched bases: 10. The CDR3 length is 15 residues. In germline, CDR1 is MNHEY, CDR2 SVGAGI. Profiled with immunoSEQ multiplex PCR; TCRdb holds only in-frame clones, not every one. Of more than 150,000 clones detected, 80% to 90% appear once; the ten largest clones hold about 12%. The sequencing sample was made of peripheral blood. The genes are TRBV6-5 and TRBJ2-7, with TRBD1 matching 7 bases. This sequence was found in an elderly woman with COVID-19, enrolled during active disease. The CDR3 sequence: CASSTGQLPTYEQYF. DNA for the CDR3: TGTGCCAGCAGCACGGGACAGCTGCCTACCTACGAGCAGTACTTC.